This T cell receptor (beta chain) was found in a study of blood T cell repertoires in COVID-19. Looking at the study overall: COVID-19 samples from acute and convalescent phases originated in the United States, Italy and Spain.

Method: immunoSEQ multiplex PCR; TCRdb's copy keeps in-frame clones and lacks some. The sample includes about 110,000 clones, roughly 84% seen only once; the top ten take under 2.5%. The V gene lost 1 base and the J gene lost 7 bases, with 11 bases spanning the gap. There are 15 residues in the CDR3. CDR1 is SEHNR and CDR2 is FQNEAQ in the germline V gene (reference sequence). The sample consisted of peripheral blood. The gene calls are TRBV7-9 and TRBJ1-6, with TRBD1 as a possible D gene (6 bases). This sequence originates from a human donor in a cohort sampled during active COVID-19. CDR3 nucleotide sequence: TGTGCCAGCAGCTTAGAGGACAGAGAAAATTCACCCCTCCACTTT. It yields the protein CASSLEDRENSPLHF. The full variable domain, in which reference TRBV7-9 and TRBJ1-6 provide the parts outside the CDR3, is DTGVSQNPRHKITKRGQNVTFRCDPISEHNRLYWYRQTLGQGPEFLTYFQNEAQLEKSRLLSDRFSAERPKGSFSTLEIQRTEQGDSAMYLCASSLEDRENSPLHFGNGTRLTVT.